The clone carrying this TCR beta chain was seen more than once but under ten times. This sample was taken from a study of blood T cell repertoires in COVID-19. In the study overall: Italy, Spain and the United States were the sources of the convalescent and acute COVID-19 samples. Sources were T cells, B-cell-depleted T cells, or PBMCs; the material itself was cDNA or gDNA.

Original data processing: Quantification of nucleated cells was approximated via reference gene primer amplification. TCRdb's copy holds only in-frame clones and misses some; the assay was immunoSEQ multiplex PCR. V, J and clone size derive from that table, while D and trimming were established from the DNA sequence. The sample contains about 55,000 clones, roughly 89% of which appear only once. With 3 bases removed from V and 2 bases from J, the gap between germline ends came to 10 bases. Germline-derived CDR1 and CDR2 are LGHNT and FRNRAP. The CDR3 extends over 15 amino acids. The specimen sequenced was peripheral blood. The chain carries TRBV12-5 and TRBJ2-2, with D possibly TRBD1 on 5 matching bases. The clonotype comes from a man aged 40-55 years with COVID-19, enrolled during active disease. The CDR3 reads CASGLGQGNTGELFF. The CDR3 bases are TGTGCTAGTGGTTTAGGGCAGGGAAACACCGGGGAGCTGTTTTTT. Full variable domain (rest looked up from reference TRBV12-5 and TRBJ2-2): DARVTQTPRHKVTEMGQEVTMRCQPILGHNTVFWYRQTMMQGLELLAYFRNRAPLDDSGMPKDRFSAEMPDATLATLKIQPSEPRDSAVYFCASGLGQGNTGELFFGEGSRLTVL.